Presented here are 4 T cell receptor beta chains from one specimen sequenced in a study of early T cells in non-severe SARS-CoV-2 infection. TCRdb used MiXCR to reprocess the 5' RACE reads, holding one entry per CDR3 protein. Of fewer than 80,000 distinct CDR3 sequences listed, about 11% are singletons. The source was whole blood, collected at baseline. Receptors were obtained from an adult who was a healthcare worker with PCR-confirmed SARS-CoV-2 infection or an uninfected control (not recorded which).

The chain is built from TRBV20-1 and TRBJ2-3; 10 bases align to TRBD2. J gave up 0 bases and V 6 bases, and 9 bases lay outside the gene matches. Germline V CDR1 and CDR2: DFQATT, SNEGSKA (reference sequence). The CDR3 contains 16 residues. This CDR3 reads CSALPLLAGSTDTQYF. In nucleotides, the CDR3 is TGCAGTGCCCTCCCACTACTAGCGGGGAGCACAGATACGCAGTATTTT.

V and J are TRBV7-3 and TRBJ2-1; no definite D call. CDR3 length: 13 residues. Germline V gene lookup returns CDR1 SGHTA and CDR2 FQGTGA. Trimming took off 4 bases at V and 12 bases at J, with 16 bases between the two ends. CDR3 sequence (DNA): TGTGCCAGCAGCTATACCCCCCCCGGGTTGCAGTTCTTC. It codes for CASSYTPPGLQFF.

This clonotype was observed a single time. This may be a read error: a much more frequent sequence differs by one nucleotide. The rearrangement links TRBV5-6 to TRBJ2-1; D is ambiguous. Germline V gene lookup returns CDR1 SGHDT and CDR2 YYEEEE. The CDR3 contains 12 residues. CDR3 bases: TGTGCCAGCAGCCGCGAGATTCTCGAGCAGATCTTC. Translating gives CASSREILEQIF.

This clonotype turned up a few times. This chain uses TRBV12-3 or TRBV12-4 with TRBJ2-1; a possible D gene is TRBD2 (7 bases). V lost 4 bases and J 4 bases, leaving 20 bases between the germline ends. This CDR3 spans 17 amino acids. CDR3 DNA: TGTGCCAGCAGTTCCGCGGGGGCAGCGGGGCTTTACAATGAGCAGTTCTTC. It translates to CASSSAGAAGLYNEQFF.